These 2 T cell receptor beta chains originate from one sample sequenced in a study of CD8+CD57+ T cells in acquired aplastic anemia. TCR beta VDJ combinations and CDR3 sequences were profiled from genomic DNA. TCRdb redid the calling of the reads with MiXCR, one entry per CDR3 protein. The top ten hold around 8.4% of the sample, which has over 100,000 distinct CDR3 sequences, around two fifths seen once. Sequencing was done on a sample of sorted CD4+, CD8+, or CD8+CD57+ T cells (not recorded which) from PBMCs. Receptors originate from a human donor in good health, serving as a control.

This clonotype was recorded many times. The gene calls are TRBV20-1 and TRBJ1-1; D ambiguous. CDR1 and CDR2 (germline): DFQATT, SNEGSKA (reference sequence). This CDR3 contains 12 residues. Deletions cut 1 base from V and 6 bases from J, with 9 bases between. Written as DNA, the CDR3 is TGCAGTGCTAGAGCCCCTTCCGCTGAAGCTTTCTTT. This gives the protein CSARAPSAEAFF.

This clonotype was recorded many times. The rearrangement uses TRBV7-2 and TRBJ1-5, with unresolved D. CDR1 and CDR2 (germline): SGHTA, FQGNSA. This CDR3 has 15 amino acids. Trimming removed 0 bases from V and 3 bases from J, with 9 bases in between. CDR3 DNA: TGTGCCAGCAGCTTAGCCCCACAAGTCAATCAGCCCCAGCATTTT. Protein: CASSLAPQVNQPQHF. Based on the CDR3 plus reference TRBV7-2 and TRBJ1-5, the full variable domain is GAGVSQSPSNKVTEKGKDVELRCDPISGHTALYWYRQSLGQGLEFLIYFQGNSAPDKSGLPSDRFSAERTGGSVSTLTIQRTQQEDSAVYLCASSLAPQVNQPQHFGDGTRLSIL.